This T cell receptor (beta chain) was identified in a study of T-cell memory formation after mild COVID-19. About the study: For the most part, TCR clusters were specific to one donor. General study findings and limits: Clones which contracted sat mainly in CM and EM if CD4+, and in EMRA if CD8+. The authors left the SARS-CoV-2 specificity of second-wave clones peaking on day 37 unconfirmed. In pre-infection memory, a portion of responding clones appeared, which suggested that cross-reactive memory joined.

Using its own MiXCR run on the 5' RACE reads, TCRdb lists one record per CDR3 protein. The sample has about 350,000 distinct CDR3 sequences; about 13% are singletons. As for this clonotype: Its antigen is not known.

The germline gives CDR1 MNHEY, CDR2 SMNVEV (reference sequence). The CDR3 extends over 14 amino acids. V was trimmed by 6 bases and J by 7 bases, leaving 16 bases between them. The clonotype comes from a man between 18 and 35 years old who had mild COVID-19 (a few samples of this study predate the infection). Cell type and time point are not known. Sequencing input: PBMCs or a T cell subset sorted from them (not recorded which). The chain is built from TRBV27 and TRBJ1-5; D is unclear. The CDR3 DNA reads TGTGCCAGCAGCCCCTCTCGGGCGGTACAGCCCCAGCATTTT. Translating gives CASSPSRAVQPQHF.